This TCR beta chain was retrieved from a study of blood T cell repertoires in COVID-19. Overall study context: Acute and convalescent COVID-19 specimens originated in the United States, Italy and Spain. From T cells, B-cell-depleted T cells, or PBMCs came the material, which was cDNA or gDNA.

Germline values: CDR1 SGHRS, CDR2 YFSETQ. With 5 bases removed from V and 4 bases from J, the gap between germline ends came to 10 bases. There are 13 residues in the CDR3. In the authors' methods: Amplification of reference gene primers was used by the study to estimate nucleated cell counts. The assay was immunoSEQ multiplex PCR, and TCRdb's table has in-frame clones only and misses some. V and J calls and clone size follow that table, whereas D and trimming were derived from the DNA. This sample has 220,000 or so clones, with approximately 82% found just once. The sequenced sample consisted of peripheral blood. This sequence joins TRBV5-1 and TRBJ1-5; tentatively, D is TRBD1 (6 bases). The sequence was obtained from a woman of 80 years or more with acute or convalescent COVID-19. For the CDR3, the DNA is TGCGCCAGCAGGGAAGGACAGAATCAGCCCCAGCATTTT. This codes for CASREGQNQPQHF. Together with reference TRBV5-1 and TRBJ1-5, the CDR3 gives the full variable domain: KAGVTQTPRYLIKTRGQQVTLSCSPISGHRSVSWYQQTPGQGLQFLFEYFSETQRNKGNFPGRFSGRQFSNSRSEMNVSTLELGDSALYLCASREGQNQPQHFGDGTRLSIL.